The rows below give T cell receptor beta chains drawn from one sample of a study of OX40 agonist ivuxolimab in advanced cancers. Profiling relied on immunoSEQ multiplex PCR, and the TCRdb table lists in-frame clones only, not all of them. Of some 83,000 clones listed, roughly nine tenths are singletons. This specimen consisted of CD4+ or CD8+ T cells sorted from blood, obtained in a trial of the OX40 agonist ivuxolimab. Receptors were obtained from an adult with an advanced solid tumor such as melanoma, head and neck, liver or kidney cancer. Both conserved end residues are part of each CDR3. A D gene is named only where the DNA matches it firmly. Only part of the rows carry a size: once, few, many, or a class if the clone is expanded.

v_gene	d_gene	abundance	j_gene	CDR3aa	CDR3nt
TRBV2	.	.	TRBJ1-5	CASSGGSAYQPQHF	TGTGCCAGCAGTGGGGGCAGTGCCTATCAGCCCCAGCATTTT
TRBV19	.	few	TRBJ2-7	CASSIDWSTSYEQYF	TGTGCCAGTAGTATAGATTGGTCGACTTCCTACGAGCAGTACTTC
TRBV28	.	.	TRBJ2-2	CASRGGNTGELFF	TGTGCCAGCCGAGGGGGGAACACCGGGGAGCTGTTTTTT
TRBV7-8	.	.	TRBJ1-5	CASSLDLTRQPQHF	TGTGCCAGCAGCCTGGATCTCACTAGGCAGCCCCAGCATTTT
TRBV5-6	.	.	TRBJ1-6	CASSPMGQNSPLHF	TGTGCCAGCAGCCCGATGGGCCAAAATTCACCCCTCCACTTT
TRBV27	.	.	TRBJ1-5	CASSPSFGNQPQHF	TGTGCCAGCAGTCCCTCGTTTGGCAATCAGCCCCAGCATTTT
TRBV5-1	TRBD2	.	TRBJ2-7	CASRMELAGSYEQYF	TGCGCCAGCAGGATGGAACTAGCGGGGAGCTACGAGCAGTACTTC
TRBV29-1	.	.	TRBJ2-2	CSVTGLRHPGELFF	TGCAGCGTCACCGGGCTTAGACATCCCGGGGAGCTGTTTTTT
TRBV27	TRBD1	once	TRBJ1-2	CASSRGGGNYGYTF	TGTGCCAGCAGTAGAGGGGGCGGAAACTATGGCTACACCTTC
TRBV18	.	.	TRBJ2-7	CASSPQRLYEQYF	TGTGCCAGCTCACCACAGCGCTTGTACGAGCAGTACTTC
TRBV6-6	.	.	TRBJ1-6	CASSQILNSPLHF	TGTGCCAGCAGTCAAATCCTCAATTCACCCCTCCACTTT
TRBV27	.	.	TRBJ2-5	CASSFGVGETQYF	TGTGCCAGCAGTTTTGGGGTCGGAGAGACCCAGTACTTC
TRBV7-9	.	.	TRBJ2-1	CASSLTPGSYNEQFF	TGTGCCAGCAGCTTAACACCGGGGTCCTACAATGAGCAGTTCTTC
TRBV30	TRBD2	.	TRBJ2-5	CAWSRTSGGETQYF	TGTGCCTGGAGCCGGACTAGCGGAGGAGAGACCCAGTACTTC
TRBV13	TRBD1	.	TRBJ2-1	CASSLTGTGSNEQFF	TGTGCCAGCAGCTTAACCGGGACAGGGAGCAATGAGCAGTTCTTC
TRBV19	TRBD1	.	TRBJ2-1	CASSRSTGTVPYNEQFF	TGTGCCAGTAGCCGTTCCACCGGGACAGTCCCCTACAATGAGCAGTTCTTC
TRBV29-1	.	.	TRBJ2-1	CSVGPTADEQFF	TGCAGCGTTGGCCCGACGGCCGATGAGCAGTTCTTC
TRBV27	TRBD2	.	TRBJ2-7	CASSYGTSGGARYEQYF	TGTGCCAGCAGTTACGGGACTAGCGGGGGGGCCCGCTACGAGCAGTACTTC
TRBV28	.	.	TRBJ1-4	CASWDTDNEKLFF	TGTGCCAGCTGGGATACGGATAATGAAAAACTGTTTTTT
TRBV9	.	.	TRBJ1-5	CASSVDGQPNQPQHF	TGTGCCAGCAGCGTAGATGGCCAGCCGAATCAGCCCCAGCATTTT
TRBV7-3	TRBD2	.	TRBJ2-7	CASSQGLAGPYEQYF	TGTGCCAGCAGCCAAGGACTAGCGGGACCCTACGAGCAGTACTTC
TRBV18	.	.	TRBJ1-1	CASSPPGHSYTEAFF	TGTGCCAGCTCACCACCTGGGCATTCTTACACTGAAGCTTTCTTT
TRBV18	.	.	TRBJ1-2	CASSPADQGYYGYTF	TGTGCCAGCTCACCAGCGGATCAGGGTTACTATGGCTACACCTTC
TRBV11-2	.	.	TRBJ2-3	CASSLVGGAPSDTQYF	TGTGCCAGCAGCTTAGTGGGGGGAGCCCCTAGTGATACGCAGTATTTT
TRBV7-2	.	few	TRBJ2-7	CASSLGQLSYEQYF	TGTGCCAGCAGCTTAGGACAGCTATCCTACGAGCAGTACTTC
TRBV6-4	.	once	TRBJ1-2	CASSDPAGGYTF	TGTGCCAGCAGTGATCCGGCGGGTGGCTACACCTTC
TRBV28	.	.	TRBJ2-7	CASSTVPDGSSYSYEQYF	TGTGCCAGCAGCACCGTTCCGGACGGATCCTCCTACTCCTACGAGCAGTACTTC
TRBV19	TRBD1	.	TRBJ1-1	CASTLGTGGEGTEAFF	TGTGCCAGTACCTTAGGGACAGGGGGCGAAGGCACTGAAGCTTTCTTT
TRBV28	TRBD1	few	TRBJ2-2	CASSSFFPGQGDTGELFF	TGTGCCAGCAGCTCCTTTTTCCCGGGACAGGGGGACACCGGGGAGCTGTTTTTT
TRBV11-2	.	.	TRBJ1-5	CASSLSGDQPQHF	TGTGCCAGCAGCTTATCAGGGGATCAGCCCCAGCATTTT
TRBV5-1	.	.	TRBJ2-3	CASSSPFPYTDTQYF	TGCGCCAGCAGCTCCCCTTTCCCGTACACAGATACGCAGTATTTT
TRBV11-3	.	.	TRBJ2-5	CASSLALSETQYF	TGTGCCAGCAGCTTGGCCCTCTCGGAGACCCAGTACTTC
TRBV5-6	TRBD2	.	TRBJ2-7	CASSRTSLYEQYF	TGTGCCAGCAGCCGGACTAGTTTGTACGAGCAGTACTTC
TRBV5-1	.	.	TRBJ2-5	CASSNPEETQYF	TGCGCCAGCAGCAACCCCGAAGAGACCCAGTACTTC
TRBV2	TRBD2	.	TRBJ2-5	CASSDISGGETQYF	TGTGCCAGCAGTGATATCAGCGGGGGTGAGACCCAGTACTTC
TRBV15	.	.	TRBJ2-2	CATGPRTADTGELFF	TGTGCCACCGGACCTCGGACGGCGGACACCGGGGAGCTGTTTTTT
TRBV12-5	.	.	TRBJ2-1	CASGLGLNEQFF	TGTGCTAGTGGTTTAGGGCTAAATGAGCAGTTCTTC
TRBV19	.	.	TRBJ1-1	CASSIKSPYNTEAFF	TGTGCCAGTAGTATAAAGAGTCCCTATAACACTGAAGCTTTCTTT
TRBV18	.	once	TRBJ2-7	CASSPEGLREQYF	TGTGCCAGCTCACCAGAGGGACTTCGCGAGCAGTACTTC
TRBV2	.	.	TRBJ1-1	CASSEDSNTEAFF	TGTGCCAGCAGTGAGGACAGCAACACTGAAGCTTTCTTT
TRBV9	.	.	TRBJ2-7	CASSKGVALYEQYF	TGTGCCAGCAGCAAGGGGGTTGCACTCTACGAGCAGTACTTC
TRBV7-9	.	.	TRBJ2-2	CASSLVATGELFF	TGTGCCAGCAGCTTAGTTGCTACCGGGGAGCTGTTTTTT
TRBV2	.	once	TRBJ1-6	CASSRVSNSPLHF	TGTGCCAGCAGTCGAGTTTCTAATTCACCCCTCCACTTT
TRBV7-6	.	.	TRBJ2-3	CASSLVWPGSRSDTQYF	TGTGCCAGCAGCTTAGTTTGGCCCGGATCGAGGTCAGATACGCAGTATTTT
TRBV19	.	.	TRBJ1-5	CASSTYPDRNQPQHF	TGTGCCAGTAGTACATACCCCGACAGGAATCAGCCCCAGCATTTT
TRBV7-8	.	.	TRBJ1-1	CASSSPRSEQGLNTEAFF	TGTGCCAGCAGCTCACCCCGAAGTGAACAGGGCTTGAACACTGAAGCTTTCTTT
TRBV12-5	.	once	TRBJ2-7	CASGLDGYEQYF	TGTGCTAGTGGCCTCGACGGATACGAGCAGTACTTC
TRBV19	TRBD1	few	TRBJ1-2	CASYNRGGYTF	TGTGCCAGCTACAACAGGGGAGGCTACACCTTC
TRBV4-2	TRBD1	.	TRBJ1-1	CASSQGQQGPRIYTEAFF	TGTGCCAGCAGCCAAGGTCAACAGGGGCCAAGAATTTACACTGAAGCTTTCTTT
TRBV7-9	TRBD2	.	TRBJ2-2	CASGRLAGAGELFF	TGTGCCAGCGGAAGACTAGCGGGCGCCGGGGAGCTGTTTTTT
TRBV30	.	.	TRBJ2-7	CAWSVGGTSQYF	TGTGCCTGGAGTGTGGGCGGGACTTCGCAGTACTTC
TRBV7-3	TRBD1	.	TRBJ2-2	CASSLTGQEVSGGELFF	TGTGCCAGCAGCTTAACGGGACAGGAGGTCAGTGGTGGGGAGCTGTTTTTT
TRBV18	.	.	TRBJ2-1	CASSPPGPVSSNEQFF	TGTGCCAGCTCACCACCGGGTCCTGTGTCAAGCAATGAGCAGTTCTTC
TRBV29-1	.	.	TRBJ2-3	CSVEAVRGGGGDTQYF	TGCAGCGTTGAAGCGGTTCGAGGGGGAGGGGGAGATACGCAGTATTTT